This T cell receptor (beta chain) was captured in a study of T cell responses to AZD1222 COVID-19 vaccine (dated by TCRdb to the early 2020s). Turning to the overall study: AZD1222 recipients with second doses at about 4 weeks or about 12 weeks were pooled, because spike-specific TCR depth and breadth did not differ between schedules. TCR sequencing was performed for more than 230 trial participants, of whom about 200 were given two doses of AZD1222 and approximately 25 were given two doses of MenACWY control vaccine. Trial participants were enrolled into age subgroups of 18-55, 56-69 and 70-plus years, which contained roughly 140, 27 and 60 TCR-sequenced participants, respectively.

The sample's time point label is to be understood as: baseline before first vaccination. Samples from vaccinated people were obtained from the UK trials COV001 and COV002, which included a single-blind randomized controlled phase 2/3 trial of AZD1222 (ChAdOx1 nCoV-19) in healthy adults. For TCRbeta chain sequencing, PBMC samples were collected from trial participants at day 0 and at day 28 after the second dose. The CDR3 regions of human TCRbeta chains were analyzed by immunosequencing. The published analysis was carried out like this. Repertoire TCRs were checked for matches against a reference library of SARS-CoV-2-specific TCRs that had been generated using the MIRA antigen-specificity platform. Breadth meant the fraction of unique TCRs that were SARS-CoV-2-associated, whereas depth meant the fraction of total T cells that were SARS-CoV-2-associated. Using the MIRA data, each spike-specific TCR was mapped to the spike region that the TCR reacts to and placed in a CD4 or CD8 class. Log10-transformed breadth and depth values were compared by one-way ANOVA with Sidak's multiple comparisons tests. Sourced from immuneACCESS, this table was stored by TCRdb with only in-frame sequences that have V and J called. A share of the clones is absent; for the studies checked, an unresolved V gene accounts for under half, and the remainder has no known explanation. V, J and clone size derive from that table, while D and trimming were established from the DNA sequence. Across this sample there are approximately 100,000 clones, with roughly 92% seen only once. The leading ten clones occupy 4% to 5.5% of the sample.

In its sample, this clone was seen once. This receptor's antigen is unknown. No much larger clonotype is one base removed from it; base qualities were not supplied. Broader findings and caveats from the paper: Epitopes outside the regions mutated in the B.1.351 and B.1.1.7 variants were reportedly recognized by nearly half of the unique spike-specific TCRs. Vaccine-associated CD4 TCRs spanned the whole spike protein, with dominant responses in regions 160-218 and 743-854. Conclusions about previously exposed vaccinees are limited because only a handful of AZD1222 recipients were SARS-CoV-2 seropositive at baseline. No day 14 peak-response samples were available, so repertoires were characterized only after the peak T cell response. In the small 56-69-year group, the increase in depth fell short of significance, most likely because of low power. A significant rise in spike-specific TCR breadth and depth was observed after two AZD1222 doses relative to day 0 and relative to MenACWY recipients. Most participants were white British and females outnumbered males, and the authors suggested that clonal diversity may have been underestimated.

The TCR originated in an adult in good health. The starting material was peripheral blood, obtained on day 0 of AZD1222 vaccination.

The DNA sequence follows: TGTGCCAGCAGGTCACAGGGTAACTATGGCTACACCTTC. This encodes CASRSQGNYGYTF. The receptor chain draws on TRBV7-8 and TRBJ1-2; 6 matching bases give a weak D call of TRBD1. The CDR3 spans 13 residues, from the cysteine through the phenylalanine. Left in the record is the CDR3 DNA by itself, 39 bases read in frame from the first base. Deletion took 6 bases off V and 1 base off J, with a span of 9 bases between the germline ends. CDR1 SGHVS and CDR2 FQNEAQ are derived from the germline V gene. With the rest looked up from the reference TRBV7-8 and TRBJ1-2 genes rather than sequenced, the full variable domain is GAGVSQSPRYKVAKRGQDVALRCDPISGHVSLFWYQQALGQGPEFLTYFQNEAQLDKSGLPSDRFFAERPEGSVSTLKIQRTQQEDSAVYLCASRSQGNYGYTFGSGTRLTVV.